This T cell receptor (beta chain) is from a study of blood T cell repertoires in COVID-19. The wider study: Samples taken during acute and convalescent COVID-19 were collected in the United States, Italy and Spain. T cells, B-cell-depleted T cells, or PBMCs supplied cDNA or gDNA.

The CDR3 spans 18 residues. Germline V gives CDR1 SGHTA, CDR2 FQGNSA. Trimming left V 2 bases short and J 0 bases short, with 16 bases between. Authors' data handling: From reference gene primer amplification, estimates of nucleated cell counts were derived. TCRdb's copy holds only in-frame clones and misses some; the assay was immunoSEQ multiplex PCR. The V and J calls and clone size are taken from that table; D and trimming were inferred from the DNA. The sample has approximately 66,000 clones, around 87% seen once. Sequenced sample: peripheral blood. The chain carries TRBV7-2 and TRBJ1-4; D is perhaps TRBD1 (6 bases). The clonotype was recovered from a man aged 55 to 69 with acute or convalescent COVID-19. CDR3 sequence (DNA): TGTGCCAGCAGCTTAATTCACGGGACACCTTCAACTAATGAAAAACTGTTTTTT. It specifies CASSLIHGTPSTNEKLFF.